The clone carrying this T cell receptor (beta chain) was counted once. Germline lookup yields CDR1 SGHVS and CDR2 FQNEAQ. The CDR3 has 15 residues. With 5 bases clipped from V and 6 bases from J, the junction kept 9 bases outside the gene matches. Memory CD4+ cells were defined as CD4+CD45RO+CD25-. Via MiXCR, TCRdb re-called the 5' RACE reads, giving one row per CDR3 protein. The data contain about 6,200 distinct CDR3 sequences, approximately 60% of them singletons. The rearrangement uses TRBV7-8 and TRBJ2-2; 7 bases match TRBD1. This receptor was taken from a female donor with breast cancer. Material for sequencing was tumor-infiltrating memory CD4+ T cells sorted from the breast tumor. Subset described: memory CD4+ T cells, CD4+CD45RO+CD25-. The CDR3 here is CASSIQGQAPGELFF. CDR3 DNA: TGTGCCAGCAGCATACAGGGGCAGGCACCCGGGGAGCTGTTTTTT.